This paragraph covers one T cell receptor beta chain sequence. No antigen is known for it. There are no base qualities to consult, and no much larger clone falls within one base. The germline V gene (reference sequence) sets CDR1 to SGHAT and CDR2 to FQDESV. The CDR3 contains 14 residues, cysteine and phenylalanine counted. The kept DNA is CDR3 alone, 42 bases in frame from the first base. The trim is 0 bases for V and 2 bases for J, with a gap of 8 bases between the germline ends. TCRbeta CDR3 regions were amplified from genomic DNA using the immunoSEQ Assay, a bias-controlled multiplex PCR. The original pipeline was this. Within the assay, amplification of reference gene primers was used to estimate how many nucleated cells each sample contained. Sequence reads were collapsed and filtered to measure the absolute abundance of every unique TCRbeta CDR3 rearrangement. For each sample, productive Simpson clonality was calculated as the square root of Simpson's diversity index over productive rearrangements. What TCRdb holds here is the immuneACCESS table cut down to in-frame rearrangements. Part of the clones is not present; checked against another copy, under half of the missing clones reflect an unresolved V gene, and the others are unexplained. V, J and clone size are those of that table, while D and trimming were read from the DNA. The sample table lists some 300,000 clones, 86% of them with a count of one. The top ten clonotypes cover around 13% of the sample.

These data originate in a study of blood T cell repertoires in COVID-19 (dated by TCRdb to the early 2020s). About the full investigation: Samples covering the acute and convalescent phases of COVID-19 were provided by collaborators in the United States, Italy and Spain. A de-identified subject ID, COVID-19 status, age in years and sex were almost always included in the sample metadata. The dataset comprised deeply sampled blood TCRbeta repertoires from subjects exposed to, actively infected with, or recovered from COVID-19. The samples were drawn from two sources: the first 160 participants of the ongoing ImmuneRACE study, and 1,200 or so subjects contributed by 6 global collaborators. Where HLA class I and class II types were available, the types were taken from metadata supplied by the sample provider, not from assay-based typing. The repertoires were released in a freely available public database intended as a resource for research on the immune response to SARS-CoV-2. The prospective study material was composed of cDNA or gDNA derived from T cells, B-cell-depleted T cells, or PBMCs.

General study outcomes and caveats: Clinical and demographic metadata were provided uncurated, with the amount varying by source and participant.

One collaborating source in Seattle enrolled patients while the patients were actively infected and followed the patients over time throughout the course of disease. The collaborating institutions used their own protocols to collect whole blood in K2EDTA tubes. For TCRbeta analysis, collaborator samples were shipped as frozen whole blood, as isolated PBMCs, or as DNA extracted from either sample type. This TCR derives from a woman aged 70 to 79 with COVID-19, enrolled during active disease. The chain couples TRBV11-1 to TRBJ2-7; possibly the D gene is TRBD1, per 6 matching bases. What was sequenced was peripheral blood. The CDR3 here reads CASSLAPGAYEQYF. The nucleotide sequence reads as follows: TGTGCCAGCAGCTTAGCGCCAGGGGCCTACGAGCAGTACTTC.